The 25 T cell receptor beta chains below were found in one sample sequenced in a study of T-cell memory formation after mild COVID-19. TCRdb re-called the 5' RACE reads with MiXCR, one entry per CDR3 protein. This sample has 400,000 or so distinct CDR3 sequences, with 20% found just once. The sequenced material came from PBMCs or a T cell subset sorted from them (not recorded which). The source of these receptors is an adult woman who had mild COVID-19 (a few samples of this study predate the infection). Cell type and time point are not known.

This clonotype was recorded a few times. The chain is built from TRBV7-8 and TRBJ2-3; D gene uncertain. CDR1 and CDR2 (germline): SGHVS, FQNEAQ. The CDR3 is 14 residues long. V shed 5 bases and J shed 6 bases, with 15 bases lying between them. The CDR3 coding sequence is TGTGCCAGCAGCCCCTCCCGGCTGGCGGATACGCAGTATTTT. Translation gives CASSPSRLADTQYF.

This clonotype was seen more than once but under ten times. The V and J genes are TRBV29-1 and TRBJ2-5; D gene uncertain. From germline, CDR1 is SQVTM and CDR2 ANQGSEA. The CDR3 is 12 residues long. V gave up 5 bases and J gave up 0 bases, with 7 bases separating them. The CDR3 DNA sequence: TGCAGCGTTCGGAGAAACCAAGAGACCCAGTACTTC. It is translated as CSVRRNQETQYF.

This sequence joins TRBV6-5 and TRBJ1-1, with 11 positions matching TRBD1. The ends lost 2 bases at V and 6 bases at J; junction bases unmatched: 2. The CDR3 is 14 residues long. The V gene's germline CDR1 is MNHEY and CDR2 SVGAGI. The CDR3 DNA follows: TGTGCCAGCAGTTACAGGACAGGGGGCTCTGAAGCTTTCTTT. This codes for CASSYRTGGSEAFF.

The CDR3 is CASSFKGEKLFF. The DNA for the CDR3 is TGTGCCAGCAGCTTCAAGGGGGAAAAACTGTTTTTT. The gene calls are TRBV5-5 and TRBJ1-4, with a weak D call TRBD1 (5 bases). Trimming took off 2 bases at V and 8 bases at J, with 7 bases between the two ends. The V gene's germline CDR1 is SGHKS and CDR2 YYEKEE (reference sequence). This CDR3 comprises 12 residues.

This clonotype has more than one count but fewer than ten. This chain uses TRBV15 with TRBJ1-2; D is possibly TRBD1 (6 bases). This CDR3 spans 14 amino acids. The germline V gene encodes CDR1 LNHNV and CDR2 YYDKDF (reference sequence). The germline V and J ends were trimmed by 3 bases and 4 bases, with 12 bases remaining between them. CDR3 in amino acids: CATSSNQGIYGYTF. DNA of the CDR3: TGTGCCACCAGCAGCAATCAGGGGATCTATGGCTACACCTTC.

The chain links TRBV2 to TRBJ2-7; 8 nucleotides align to TRBD1. Germline CDR1 is SNHLY and CDR2 is FYNNEI. V was clipped by 0 bases and J by 4 bases; unmatched bases: 5. The CDR3 loop spans 15 amino acids. The CDR3 reads CASSEAQGAVYEQYF. CDR3 coding DNA: TGTGCCAGCAGTGAAGCCCAGGGGGCGGTTTACGAGCAGTACTTC. The full variable domain, with the rest looked up from reference TRBV2 and TRBJ2-7, is EPEVTQTPSHQVTQMGQEVILRCVPISNHLYFYWYRQILGQKVEFLVSFYNNEISEKSEIFDDQFSVERPDGSNFTLKIRSTKLEDSAMYFCASSEAQGAVYEQYFGPGTRLTVT.

V is TRBV18 and J is TRBJ2-2, with 7 bases lining up with TRBD1. CDR3 length equals 17 residues. The germline CDR1 and CDR2 sequences are KGHSH and LQKENI. Unmatched junction bases numbered 10, after V lost 3 bases and J lost 3 bases. CDR3 sequence reads: CASSPRVGTGDTGELFF. CDR3 coding DNA: TGTGCCAGCTCACCCCGTGTAGGAACAGGGGACACCGGGGAGCTGTTTTTT.

The genes are TRBV19 and TRBJ2-1; 9 bases agree with TRBD2. CDR1 is LNHDA and CDR2 is SQIVND in the germline V gene (reference sequence). V trimming: 4 bases; J trimming: 7 bases; junction bases outside the gene matches: 11. The CDR3 extends over 16 amino acids. The CDR3 nucleotides read TGTGCCAGTAGTAGAACCGGGACTAGCCCCGAAAATGAGCAGTTCTTC. Translating gives CASSRTGTSPENEQFF.

This rearrangement joins TRBV20-1 to TRBJ1-1, with 7 positions matching TRBD1. After removal of 5 bases from V and 0 bases from J, the junction contained 3 bases not matched to a gene. The CDR3 contains 13 residues. Germline V gene lookup returns CDR1 DFQATT and CDR2 SNEGSKA (reference sequence). The CDR3 nucleotides read TGCAGTGCTCCGACAGGGATGAACACTGAAGCTTTCTTT. It translates to CSAPTGMNTEAFF.

This clonotype was detected a few times. The chain is built from TRBV24-1 and TRBJ2-1, with 8 nucleotides matching TRBD1. With 0 bases clipped from V and 5 bases from J, the junction kept 8 bases outside the gene matches. This CDR3 region has 17 residues. CDR1 and CDR2 from the germline V gene are KGHDR and SFDVKD. The CDR3 sequence is CATSDLPSTGVDNEQFF. CDR3 nucleotides: TGTGCCACCAGTGATTTGCCTTCGACAGGGGTGGACAATGAGCAGTTCTTC.

This rearrangement joins TRBV20-1 to TRBJ1-4, with 10 bases aligning to TRBD1. Trimming took 3 bases from V and 7 from J; bases not matched to a gene: 8. Germline assignment: CDR1 DFQATT and CDR2 SNEGSKA (reference sequence). This CDR3 contains 15 residues. For the CDR3, the DNA is TGCAGTGCTAGTGACCCGGGACAGGGGATTGAAAAACTGTTTTTT. It encodes CSASDPGQGIEKLFF.

This clonotype was seen once. V usage is TRBV7-8 and J usage is TRBJ2-2, with 8 bases fitting TRBD2. This CDR3 contains 17 residues. Germline trimming cut 5 bases from V and 5 bases from J; bases unmatched to any gene: 13. CDR1 and CDR2 (germline): SGHVS, FQNEAQ. CDR3 sequence: CASSPGRAGLGTGELFF. In nucleotides, the CDR3 is TGTGCCAGCAGCCCCGGGAGGGCCGGTTTAGGTACCGGGGAGCTGTTTTTT.

The table lists this clonotype with a few counts. The gene calls are TRBV11-2 and TRBJ2-5, with a possible D match to TRBD1 (6 bases). Germline-derived CDR1 and CDR2 are SGHAT and FQNNGV. The V gene lost 6 bases and the J gene lost 3 bases, with 17 bases spanning the gap. The CDR3 has 15 residues. CDR3 loop: CASRPPGQLKETQYF. The CDR3 region has the DNA TGTGCCAGCAGGCCTCCGGGACAACTGAAAGAGACCCAGTACTTC. The full variable domain, in which reference TRBV11-2 and TRBJ2-5 provide the parts outside the CDR3, is EAGVAQSPRYKIIEKRQSVAFWCNPISGHATLYWYQQILGQGPKLLIQFQNNGVVDDSQLPKDRFSAERLKGVDSTLKIQPAKLEDSAVYLCASRPPGQLKETQYFGPGTRLLVL.

V and J are TRBV20-1 and TRBJ1-1, with D possibly TRBD1 on 6 matching bases. The CDR3 is 15 residues long. The V gene's germline CDR1 is DFQATT and CDR2 SNEGSKA (reference sequence). V was cut by 6 bases and J by 1 base, with 18 bases left in between. The CDR3 here is CSAPPATGWNTEAFF. The CDR3 bases are TGCAGTGCACCGCCAGCGACAGGATGGAACACTGAAGCTTTCTTT.

This sequence joins TRBV5-1 and TRBJ2-1; TRBD2 matches 9 bases. The CDR3 covers 13 residues. Looked up from germline, CDR1 is SGHRS and CDR2 is YFSETQ. V was pared by 6 bases and J by 5 bases, with 3 bases of the junction left unmatched. The CDR3: CASNRLADNEQFF. The CDR3 DNA reads TGCGCCAGCAATAGACTAGCGGACAATGAGCAGTTCTTC.

In this sample, this clonotype turned up a few times. V and J are TRBV15 and TRBJ1-1, with D hard to call. This CDR3 comprises 15 residues. V was pared by 0 bases and J by 5 bases, with 13 bases between. Germline lookup yields CDR1 LNHNV and CDR2 YYDKDF (reference sequence). This CDR3 reads CATSRDLAPATEAFF. In DNA, the CDR3 is TGTGCCACCAGCAGAGATCTTGCGCCGGCGACTGAAGCTTTCTTT.

Only a few counts were recorded for this clonotype. The J gene is TRBJ2-4, the V gene TRBV12-3 or TRBV12-4; 10 bases map to TRBD2. The CDR3 consists of 14 residues. The V gene end was trimmed by 6 bases and the J gene end by 6 bases; junction bases not matched to a gene: 5. CDR3 residues: CASSRAGGGNIQYF. CDR3 nucleotides: TGTGCCAGCAGCCGAGCGGGAGGGGGAAACATTCAGTACTTC.

The chain combines TRBV9 with TRBJ2-3, with a tentative D call TRBD2 (6 bases). V was pared by 0 bases and J by 3 bases, with 8 bases between. This CDR3 region has 14 residues. The germline CDR1 and CDR2 sequences are SGDLS and YYNGEE. The chain's CDR3 is CASSVAGETDTQYF. DNA of the CDR3: TGTGCCAGCAGCGTAGCGGGAGAGACAGATACGCAGTATTTT.

The gene calls are TRBV19 and TRBJ2-1; perhaps TRBD2 as D (6 bases). Germline V gene sequence: CDR1 LNHDA, CDR2 SQIVND (reference sequence). This CDR3 has 15 residues. V lost 7 bases and J 0 bases, leaving 13 bases between the germline ends. Here the CDR3 reads CASNLAASSYNEQFF. The CDR3 bases are TGTGCCAGTAATTTAGCGGCCAGCTCCTACAATGAGCAGTTCTTC.

This sequence joins TRBV5-4 and TRBJ2-7, with D hard to call. CDR1 and CDR2 from the germline V gene are SGHNT and YYREEE (reference sequence). The V end was cut by 1 base, the J end by 0 bases, with 5 bases between. The CDR3 is 13 amino acids. Here the CDR3 reads CASSLPHSYEQYF. CDR3 bases: TGTGCCAGCAGCTTGCCCCACTCCTACGAGCAGTACTTC.

This clonotype showed up many times. J is TRBJ2-2 and V is TRBV11-2; TRBD2 agrees at 7 bases. The junction had 8 bases not matched to a gene; V was cut back by 5 bases and J by 2 bases. In germline, CDR1 is SGHAT, CDR2 FQNNGV. This CDR3 is 16 amino acids long. The DNA of the CDR3 is TGTGCCAGCAGCCCCCGAAGCGGGGTCAACACCGGGGAGCTGTTTTTT. Protein product: CASSPRSGVNTGELFF.

This clonotype was observed a handful of times. V is TRBV19 and J is TRBJ1-1; TRBD1 aligns across 10 bases. The J segment lost 5 bases and the V segment lost 10 bases, leaving 13 bases of the junction unmatched. Germline lookup yields CDR1 LNHDA and CDR2 SQIVND (reference sequence). CDR3 size: 15 residues. CDR3 sequence (DNA): TGTGCCACCTGGGACAGGGGCCAACAACGGACTGAAGCTTTCTTT. Its protein is CATWDRGQQRTEAFF.

This chain links TRBV20-1 with TRBJ1-1; no reliable D call. Looked up from germline, CDR1 is DFQATT and CDR2 is SNEGSKA (reference sequence). This CDR3 region has 12 residues. Trimming removed 0 bases at V and 4 bases at J, with 6 bases between. The CDR3 loop reads CSARDRSTEAFF. CDR3 nucleotides: TGCAGTGCTAGAGATAGGAGCACTGAAGCTTTCTTT.

The chain recombines TRBV19 with TRBJ2-4; D is uncertain. Germline V gene data show CDR1 as LNHDA and CDR2 as SQIVND (reference sequence). This CDR3 has 15 residues. V was trimmed by 5 bases and J by 0 bases, leaving 11 bases between them. The CDR3 DNA reads TGTGCCAGTAGTGAAGGGCTCCTAGCCAAAAACATTCAGTACTTC. Translation: CASSEGLLAKNIQYF.

This clonotype was seen a handful of times. The chain employs TRBV18 and TRBJ2-5; D call uncertain. Per germline, CDR1 KGHSH and CDR2 LQKENI. V was trimmed by 0 bases and J by 5 bases, leaving 7 bases between them. The CDR3 extends over 13 amino acids. CDR3 bases: TGTGCCAGCTCACCACCGATGAAGGAGACCCAGTACTTC. This codes for CASSPPMKETQYF.